The TCR beta chain described here comes from a study of PD-1 blockade in classical Hodgkin lymphoma. Clones were read by immunoSEQ multiplex PCR, and TCRdb kept only the in-frame ones, dropping some. In the table there are 66,000 or so clones, 71% of which are singletons. Germline lookup yields CDR1 SGHAT and CDR2 FQNNGV. This CDR3 region has 14 residues. With 6 bases removed from V and 2 bases from J, the gap between germline ends came to 14 bases. Every patient had relapsed following autologous stem cell transplantation, and cohorts differed in brentuximab vedotin exposure. Complete response, partial response or progressive disease made up the best responses.

The clonotype comes from a human donor with classical Hodgkin lymphoma. The sequencing here drew on peripheral blood mononuclear cells (PBMCs), taken before the second cycle of nivolumab. The rearrangement uses TRBV11-2 and TRBJ2-7, with D perhaps being TRBD1 or TRBD2 (5 bases each). The CDR3 is CASSRTPGPYEQYF. The CDR3 region has the DNA TGTGCCAGCAGTCGCACCCCGGGGCCCTACGAGCAGTACTTC.